The rows below give T cell receptor beta chains drawn from one sample of a study of blood T cell repertoires in COVID-19. The method was immunoSEQ multiplex PCR; TCRdb's version includes in-frame clones alone and lacks a portion of them. The data contain roughly 200,000 clones, more than 75% of them singletons. The sample taken for sequencing was PBMCs or T cells enriched from blood (not recorded which). Source of these receptors: a man between 25 and 39 years old in a cohort exposed to, infected with or recovered from COVID-19 (not recorded which). Both conserved end residues are part of each CDR3. D genes are given only for firm matches. Part of the rows lack a size; the others show once, few, many or a class for expanded clones.

v_gene	d_gene	len	abundance	j_gene	CDR3nt	CDR3aa
TRBV10-3	TRBD2	16	once	TRBJ2-1	TGTGCCATCAGTGAGTCGACTAGCGGGACTTACAATGAGCAGTTCTTC	CAISESTSGTYNEQFF
TRBV6-5	TRBD1	14	.	TRBJ1-1	TGTGCCAGCATGGGGAACAGGGGTTTGACTGAAGCTTTCTTT	CASMGNRGLTEAFF
TRBV7-2	.	14	.	TRBJ1-4	TGTGCCAGCAGCTCCAGAGAGCGGAATGAAAAACTGTTTTTT	CASSSRERNEKLFF
TRBV29-1	TRBD1	13	.	TRBJ1-2	TGCAGCGTCGGAGTTGGAAAGGGGGCTGGCTACACCTTC	CSVGVGKGAGYTF
TRBV19	.	13	.	TRBJ1-2	TGTGCCAGTAGTATGGACGAGGGCTATGGCTACACCTTC	CASSMDEGYGYTF
TRBV24-1	TRBD2	18	few	TRBJ2-2	TGTGCCACCTCAAAGGGACTAGCGGGAGAAGTTCGGGACGGGGAGCTGTTTTTT	CATSKGLAGEVRDGELFF
TRBV19	TRBD1	15	.	TRBJ2-1	TGTGCCAGTAGTATTCGGGACAGATTGAACAATGAGCAGTTCTTC	CASSIRDRLNNEQFF
TRBV7-9	.	17	.	TRBJ2-1	TGTGCCAGCAGCTTAGTTCCTATGAGCGGTCCTGCGAATGAGCAGTTCTTC	CASSLVPMSGPANEQFF
TRBV24-1	.	12	.	TRBJ2-7	TGTGCCACCAGTGACCACACAGGCGAGCAGTACTTC	CATSDHTGEQYF
TRBV18	TRBD1	14	.	TRBJ2-3	TGTGCCAGCTCACCACAGACAGGGGCAGATACGCAGTATTTT	CASSPQTGADTQYF
TRBV28	TRBD1	14	.	TRBJ1-2	TGTGCCAGCAGTCAGAGGGACAGGTGGAGTCGAATAACCTTC	CASSQRDRWSRITF
TRBV9	.	14	.	TRBJ2-1	TGTGCCAGCAGCCTTGCCAGCTCCTACAATGAGCAGTTCTTC	CASSLASSYNEQFF
TRBV19	TRBD1	17	.	TRBJ2-6	TGTGCCAGTAGTATCTCGGGACAGATCTCTGGGGCCAACGTCCTGACTTTC	CASSISGQISGANVLTF
TRBV24-1	TRBD1	15	.	TRBJ1-2	TGTGCCACCAGTGATTCCCAAAGGACAGGGGATGGCTACACCTTC	CATSDSQRTGDGYTF
TRBV5-1	.	15	.	TRBJ1-1	TGCGCCAGCAGCTTGTGGTCCGAGGTAGGCACTGAAGCTTTCTTT	CASSLWSEVGTEAFF
TRBV28	.	19	.	TRBJ2-6	TGTGCCAGCAGTCCCGCAGGACCCTCTTCGGGGGAGAGGGCCAACGTCCTGACTTTC	CASSPAGPSSGERANVLTF
TRBV9	TRBD2	17	.	TRBJ2-4	TGTGCCAGCAGCGTAGATCCCCTAGCGGGAGTCAAAAACATTCAGTACTTC	CASSVDPLAGVKNIQYF
TRBV18	TRBD1	16	.	TRBJ1-2	TGTGCCAGCTCACCTTCGAAGGCGGCAGGGGGCTACGGCTACACCTTC	CASSPSKAAGGYGYTF
TRBV7-6	TRBD2	14	.	TRBJ2-7	TGTGCCAGCAGCTTCCAGCGGGAGGGCGCCGAGCAGTACTTC	CASSFQREGAEQYF
TRBV19	TRBD1	16	.	TRBJ2-1	TGTGCCAGTGCTATGCCATCGGGACAGACCTACAATGAGCAGTTCTTC	CASAMPSGQTYNEQFF
TRBV28	TRBD1	20	.	TRBJ1-5	TGTGCCAGCAGTCCCATCCCACCGGACAGGGGGTCATATAGCAATCAGCCCCAGCATTTT	CASSPIPPDRGSYSNQPQHF
TRBV28	TRBD1	16	.	TRBJ2-7	TGTGCCAGCAGCCCAACCGGACAGGGGATGTCCTACGAGCAGTACTTC	CASSPTGQGMSYEQYF
TRBV15	TRBD2	16	.	TRBJ2-1	TGTGCCACCAACAGAGACGTGGGGGGGAACTACAATGAGCAGTTCTTC	CATNRDVGGNYNEQFF
TRBV27	.	14	.	TRBJ2-2	TGTGCCAGCAGTTTATCTCAGAACACCGGGGAGCTGTTTTTT	CASSLSQNTGELFF
TRBV4-3	.	16	.	TRBJ1-4	TGCGCCAGCAGCCAAGATCTGGTGAGGGCTAATGAAAAACTGTTTTTT	CASSQDLVRANEKLFF
TRBV10-3	TRBD1	15	.	TRBJ2-5	TGTGCCATCAGTGAGTCGGGTAACAGGGGGGAGACCCAGTACTTC	CAISESGNRGETQYF
TRBV10-2	TRBD2	17	.	TRBJ2-6	TGCGCCAGCAGGGGACGGGAGGGGGATTCTGGGGCCAACGTCCTGACTTTC	CASRGREGDSGANVLTF
TRBV15	.	17	.	TRBJ2-1	TGTGCCACCCGGGATCCCAGGGGGGTAGGGTCCTACAATGAGCAGTTCTTC	CATRDPRGVGSYNEQFF
TRBV29-1	TRBD2	14	.	TRBJ2-1	TGCAGCGTTGACGTCCAGCGGGAGTTCAATGAGCAGTTCTTC	CSVDVQREFNEQFF
TRBV11-3	.	15	.	TRBJ2-7	TGTGCCAGCAGCTTAGATCCCTACTTCCGCTACGAGCAGTACTTC	CASSLDPYFRYEQYF
TRBV19	TRBD2	17	.	TRBJ2-5	TGTGCCAGTAGTATAGGGGGGACTAGCGGATACCAAGAGACCCAGTACTTC	CASSIGGTSGYQETQYF
TRBV27	.	15	few	TRBJ1-6	TGTGCCAGCAGTTTCTTGGGACAAGCTAATTCACCCCTCCACTTT	CASSFLGQANSPLHF
TRBV10-2	TRBD1	16	.	TRBJ2-7	TGCGCCAGCTCCAGCCGGGACAGAGATGTCTCCTACGAGCAGTACTTC	CASSSRDRDVSYEQYF
TRBV6-2/TRBV6-3	.	14	.	TRBJ1-1	TGTGCCAGCAGCGAGCCGGGACAGAACACTGAAGCTTTCTTT	CASSEPGQNTEAFF
TRBV6-1	TRBD2	18	.	TRBJ2-4	TGTGCCAGCAGTGCTAGCGGGAGGGCCGCCTCTCGTTTGAACATTCAGTACTTC	CASSASGRAASRLNIQYF
TRBV11-2	.	15	.	TRBJ2-5	TGTGCCAGCAGCTCCCCCGTATTTGCGAGCGAGACCCAGTACTTC	CASSSPVFASETQYF
TRBV24-1	.	14	.	TRBJ1-2	TGTGCCACCAGTGATCCAGGGGTCTCCTATGGCTACACCTTC	CATSDPGVSYGYTF
TRBV19	TRBD2	13	.	TRBJ2-3	TGTGCCAGTAGTATCCTAGCGGGGGATACGCAGTATTTT	CASSILAGDTQYF
TRBV28	.	16	once	TRBJ1-6	TGTGCCAGCAGTTCCCCGTTGGGTTCAGGCAATTCACCCCTCCACTTT	CASSSPLGSGNSPLHF
TRBV6-2/TRBV6-3	TRBD1	14	.	TRBJ1-2	TGTGCCAGCAGTGCGGACAGGGTCCTTACCCTCTACACCTTC	CASSADRVLTLYTF